The next 8 T cell receptor beta chains were all read from a single sample in a study of CD8 T cells in ankylosing spondylitis. TCRdb passed the 5' RACE reads through MiXCR, listing each CDR3 protein once. The table lists about 340,000 distinct CDR3 sequences, about 15% of them singletons. The sample was blood, either unsorted or a sorted T cell fraction (not recorded which). The source of these receptors is a male donor with ankylosing spondylitis or in good health (not recorded which).

This clonotype was counted at least ten times. The J gene is TRBJ2-7, the V gene TRBV7-2; tentatively, D is TRBD2 (5 bases). CDR3 length: 13 residues. Trimming took off 1 base at V and 2 bases at J, with 6 bases between the two ends. Per the germline V gene, CDR1 is SGHTA and CDR2 is FQGNSA. The CDR3 region has the DNA TGTGCCAGCAGCTTAGAGCGGACCTACGAGCAGTACTTC. Translating it yields CASSLERTYEQYF.

This clonotype was detected a few times. The chain links TRBV7-9 to TRBJ1-1; D is ambiguous. Deletions cut 7 bases from V and 3 bases from J, with 15 bases between. The CDR3 covers 14 residues. Germline loops: CDR1 SEHNR, CDR2 FQNEAQ (reference sequence). The chain's CDR3 is CASIRTLGDTEAFF. The DNA of the CDR3 is TGTGCCAGCATCAGAACCCTGGGCGACACTGAAGCTTTCTTT.

The J gene is TRBJ2-5, the V gene TRBV11-2, with D maybe TRBD2 (5 bases). This CDR3 is built from 15 residues. Deletions cut 1 base from V and 5 bases from J, with 14 bases between. Germline V gene data show CDR1 as SGHAT and CDR2 as FQNNGV. CDR3 DNA sequence: TGTGCCAGCAGCTTAGCCTTATCGGGGTCGGAGACCCAGTACTTC. This codes for CASSLALSGSETQYF.

In its sample, this clonotype was seen many times. The chain combines TRBV12-3 or TRBV12-4 with TRBJ1-1; D remains unclear. This CDR3 contains 12 residues. V was cut by 5 bases and J by 12 bases, with 16 bases left in between. The CDR3 protein is CASSPSESRTFF. CDR3 DNA: TGTGCCAGCAGTCCGTCGGAGAGCAGGACTTTCTTT.

This clonotype was detected only a few times. The V gene is TRBV20-1, the J gene TRBJ1-1, with D tentatively TRBD1 (5 bases). This CDR3 region has 14 residues. The germline V gene encodes CDR1 DFQATT and CDR2 SNEGSKA (reference sequence). V dropped 3 bases and J dropped 5 bases, with 16 bases sitting between them. CDR3 residues: CSARSGAGGTEAFF. CDR3 DNA: TGCAGTGCTAGGAGCGGCGCCGGGGGGACTGAAGCTTTCTTT.

This clonotype was observed many times. The chain recombines TRBV5-1 with TRBJ2-2; no definite D call. The V and J ends lost 3 bases and 4 bases respectively, with 10 bases between them. Per the germline V gene, CDR1 is SGHRS and CDR2 is YFSETQ. This CDR3 contains 14 residues. This chain's CDR3 is CASSSRGGTGELFF. Written as DNA, the CDR3 is TGCGCCAGCAGCTCCCGTGGCGGCACCGGGGAGCTGTTTTTT.

The table lists this clonotype with a few counts. The gene calls are TRBV5-1 and TRBJ1-1; D gene unclear. This CDR3 comprises 15 residues. The V gene lost 2 bases and the J gene lost 0 bases, with 11 bases spanning the gap. Germline V gives CDR1 SGHRS, CDR2 YFSETQ. As DNA, the CDR3 is TGCGCCAGCAGCTTCATATCCCAGGTGAACACTGAAGCTTTCTTT. This sequence encodes CASSFISQVNTEAFF. The variable domain in full, completed from reference TRBV5-1 and TRBJ1-1, reads KAGVTQTPRYLIKTRGQQVTLSCSPISGHRSVSWYQQTPGQGLQFLFEYFSETQRNKGNFPGRFSGRQFSNSRSEMNVSTLELGDSALYLCASSFISQVNTEAFFGQGTRLTVV.

This clonotype showed up just a few times. The chain carries TRBV11-2 and TRBJ2-1; D not resolved. This CDR3 is 14 amino acids long. Trimming cost V 4 bases and J 10 bases, with 17 bases left between them. The germline V gene encodes CDR1 SGHAT and CDR2 FQNNGV. CDR3 region: CASSSTLQVSEQFF. The CDR3 DNA sequence: TGTGCCAGCAGCTCCACTCTTCAGGTGTCAGAGCAGTTCTTC.